Sequencing of this T cell receptor (beta chain) was carried out in a study of blood T cell repertoires in COVID-19 (dated by TCRdb to about 2020). With regard to the full study: Collaborator samples came from the United States, Italy and Spain and covered acute and convalescent phases of COVID-19. The dataset comprised deeply sampled blood TCRbeta repertoires from subjects exposed to, actively infected with, or recovered from COVID-19. The repertoires were released in a freely available public database meant as a resource for research on the immune response to SARS-CoV-2. Sample metadata almost always included a de-identified subject ID, COVID-19 status, age in years and sex. The material from the prospective study consisted of cDNA or gDNA derived from T cells, B-cell-depleted T cells, or PBMCs. Where HLA class I and class II types were available, the types were taken from metadata supplied by the sample provider, not from assay-based typing. The samples were drawn from two sources: the first 160 participants of the ongoing ImmuneRACE study, and 1,200 or so subjects contributed by 6 global collaborators.

Here is what the overall study found, with its caveats: The quantity of clinical and demographic metadata differed by source and by participant and was supplied without curation.

Each collaborating institution followed its own protocols to collect whole blood in K2EDTA tubes. For TCRbeta analysis, collaborators shipped samples as frozen whole blood, isolated PBMCs, or DNA extracted from either of those sample types. Comment on this clone: The antigen it binds to is not known. Qualities for individual bases were not recorded, and no much larger clone is one base off.

The immunoSEQ Assay, a bias-controlled multiplex PCR, was used to amplify TCRbeta CDR3 regions from genomic DNA. As for the authors' bioinformatics: Within the assay, amplification of reference gene primers was used to estimate how many nucleated cells each sample contained. To quantify the absolute abundance of each unique TCRbeta CDR3 rearrangement, sequence reads were collapsed and filtered. For each sample, productive Simpson clonality was calculated as the square root of Simpson's diversity index over productive rearrangements. Not all clones reach the TCRdb copy of this immuneACCESS table, which keeps in-frame sequences only. Checked studies attribute under half of the gap to unresolved V genes and leave the rest unexplained. The V and J calls and clone size are taken from that table; D and trimming were inferred from the DNA. Across this sample there are tens of thousands of clones, with 81% seen only once. The ten largest clones capture around 0.83% of the sample.

V loses 3 bases, J loses 0 bases, and the germline ends lie 12 bases apart. The CDR3, cysteine through phenylalanine, is 16 amino acids long. The read is trimmed to its CDR3 DNA, 48 bases read in frame from base 1. Per the germline V gene (reference sequence), LNHDA is the CDR1 and SQIVND is the CDR2. In this chain, TRBV19 is recombined with TRBJ1-3, with no reliable assignment of the D segment. The receptor's source is a woman in her 70s with acute or convalescent COVID-19. Sequencing was done on a sample of peripheral blood. The CDR3 region: CASSMLPGLSGNTIYF. The nucleotide sequence is TGTGCCAGTAGTATGTTACCAGGACTCTCTGGAAACACCATATATTTT.